This T cell receptor (beta chain) comes out of a study of human T cells and chemical hapten exposure (dated by TCRdb to the early 2020s). Study-wide context: For sensitization, 2% DPC in acetone was applied to a 2 cm by 2 cm area of upper inner arm skin. Most of the patients in the cohort were female, and the cohort covered alopecia areata with under or over 50% scalp involvement, alopecia totalis and alopecia universalis. Weekly therapeutic DPC doses were additionally applied to the scalp of patients throughout the approximately 23-week study period. Blood was sampled from patients pre-sensitization (week 0) and at 2, 6 and about 24 weeks after DPC sensitization. Libraries were pooled for sequencing, and per-sample TCR yields varied mainly because of small differences in library volumes within the pool. Patch testing was performed on the upper back with Finn chambers containing 0.01% DPC, and the patch tests were scored after 6 days according to International Contact Dermatitis Research Group standards. In alopecia patients, the study followed how the peripheral blood TCR repertoire changed in vivo over primary and secondary sensitization to diphenylcyclopropenone (DPC), a hapten. Some 29 alopecia patients gave blood for TCR sequencing at one to four time points (pre-sensitization, 2, 6 and 24 weeks). Overall study outcomes, separate from this receptor: DPC sensitization did not change how many TCRs were above 1 in 1000 frequency, and no evidence was found of alterations in global repertoire structure. Patch test score was positively correlated with the number of PT1 expanded TCRs, with significance at thresholds 8, 16 and 32 but not at 4. Because every patient had alopecia, a presumed autoimmune disease, the patients' immune response might differ from that of healthy individuals. Repeated subsampling changed both the strength of the expansion versus patch-test correlation and the threshold at which that correlation became significant. Compared with pre-sensitization or healthy control sets, expanded TCRs formed significantly more large CDR3 similarity clusters, which is consistent with antigen-driven responses.

Via the germline V gene, CDR1 is MDHEN and CDR2 SYDVKM. V loses 7 bases of germline sequence and J loses 8 bases, and the interval between the two ends is 14 bases. The CDR3 goes from the cysteine to the phenylalanine over 13 residues. Only CDR3 DNA remains: 39 bases, in frame from the first base. The meaning of the sample's time point label: patch test 1, 2 weeks after DPC sensitization. Sample treatment or condition, as interpreted from the label and publication: therapeutic diphenylcyclopropenone sensitization with weekly scalp DPC. Blood at each patch-test visit was drawn before the patch test was applied. Patients were considered eligible if aged 18 to 70, diagnosed with alopecia and deemed suitable for DPC therapy, and patients were excluded if pregnant. Unfractionated whole blood was collected in Tempus Blood RNA tubes, and total RNA was extracted from that blood. To prepare the library, RACE was applied. The sample was run on a NextSeq 500. During library preparation, unique molecular identifiers were attached to individual cDNA molecules so that TCRs could be counted in a quantitative, reproducible way. From each blood RNA sample, both TCR alpha and TCR beta chains were sequenced. On the authors' methods: A median of roughly 100,000 TCRs per sample was observed, with a range of about 23,224 to 690,600. V, J and CDR3 annotation of the TCR reads was performed with the Decombinator software suite. To make PS versus PT1 abundance plots, every sample was subsampled to the same number of TCRs (28,000). TCRs were defined as expanded if absent before sensitization and observed at least eight times at the 2-week time point. TCRdb took the public reads, trimmed them with fastp at Q25, ran MiXCR for clone calling and kept in-frame beta chains. Every CDR3 protein is listed once, alongside the most common genes and DNA of its rows. TCRdb, rather than the study authors, made the V and J calls. In this sample the table shows approximately 80,000 distinct CDR3 sequences, approximately 12% of which occur a single time. The biggest ten clones account for around 4.4% of the sample.

There are many counts of this clonotype. The antigen it binds to is not known. No much larger clone exists at a distance of one base, and base qualities are not known. The rearrangement combines TRBV28 with TRBJ2-2, with no reliable assignment of the D segment. The sequencing used whole blood, collected in connection with sensitization to the hapten diphenylcyclopropenone (DPC). The source is a woman aged 45-65 years with alopecia areata. Some clones in this sample may be carry-over from other donors' samples. The bases read TGTGCCAGCACCCCTTATAAAGTGGGGGAGCTGTTTTTT. Its amino acids are CASTPYKVGELFF.